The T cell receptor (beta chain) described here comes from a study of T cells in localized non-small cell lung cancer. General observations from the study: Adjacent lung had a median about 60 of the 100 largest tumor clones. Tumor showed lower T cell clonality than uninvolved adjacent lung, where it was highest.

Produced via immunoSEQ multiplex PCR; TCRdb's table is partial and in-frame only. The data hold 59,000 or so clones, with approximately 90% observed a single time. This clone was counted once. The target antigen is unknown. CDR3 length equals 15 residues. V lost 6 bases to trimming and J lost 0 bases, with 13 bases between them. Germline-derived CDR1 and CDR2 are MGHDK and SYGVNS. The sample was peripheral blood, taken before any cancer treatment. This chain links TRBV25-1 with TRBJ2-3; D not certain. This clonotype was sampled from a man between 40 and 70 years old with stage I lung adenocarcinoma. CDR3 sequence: CASSPFGSSTDTQYF. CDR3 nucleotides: TGTGCCAGCAGCCCTTTCGGCAGCAGCACAGATACGCAGTATTTT. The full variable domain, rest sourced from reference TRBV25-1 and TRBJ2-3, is EADIYQTPRYLVIGTGKKITLECSQTMGHDKMYWYQQDPGMELHLIHYSYGVNSTEKGDLSSESTVSRIRTEHFPLTLESARPSHTSQYLCASSPFGSSTDTQYFGPGTRLTVL.